The 21 T cell receptor beta chains below were found in one sample sequenced in a study of blood T cell repertoires in COVID-19. Sequencing used immunoSEQ multiplex PCR; TCRdb keeps in-frame clones, though not all of them. The sample has fewer than 250,000 clones; about 91% are singletons. The source material was PBMCs or T cells enriched from blood (not recorded which). The source is a woman in her forties or fifties with acute COVID-19.

V usage is TRBV28 and J usage is TRBJ2-7, with D unclear. Trimming took 3 bases from V and 6 from J, leaving 6 bases between them. The CDR3 runs to 11 residues. Germline-derived CDR1 and CDR2 are MDHEN and SYDVKM. The CDR3 DNA reads as TGTGCCAGCAGTTTTTGGAGCGAGCAGTACTTC. Protein sequence: CASSFWSEQYF.

The chain uses TRBV2 and TRBJ1-1, with D tentatively TRBD1 (5 bases). The CDR3 consists of 16 residues. The V gene's germline CDR1 is SNHLY and CDR2 FYNNEI. The V and J ends lost 5 bases and 5 bases respectively, with 21 bases between them. CDR3 sequence reads: CASSTPFRGLGTEAFF. As DNA, the CDR3 is TGTGCCAGCAGTACCCCCTTCCGGGGGTTGGGGACTGAAGCTTTCTTT.

This clone was detected only once. The chain recombines TRBV28 with TRBJ1-5; the match to TRBD1 covers 9 bases. This CDR3 has 18 residues. The V segment lost 3 bases and the J segment 0 bases; nucleotides outside the gene matches: 9. The germline gives CDR1 MDHEN, CDR2 SYDVKM. The CDR3 loop is CASSFPGQGDYSNQPQHF. DNA of the CDR3: TGTGCCAGCAGTTTTCCGGGACAGGGTGACTATAGCAATCAGCCCCAGCATTTT.

J is TRBJ2-3 and V is TRBV19; 7 nucleotides match TRBD2. Germline V CDR1 and CDR2: LNHDA, SQIVND (reference sequence). The CDR3 has 14 residues. Trimming took 4 bases from V and 4 from J; bases not matched to a gene: 5. CDR3 amino acids: CASSTRLAADTQYF. CDR3 DNA: TGTGCCAGTAGTACCCGACTAGCTGCAGATACGCAGTATTTT.

The gene calls are TRBV18 and TRBJ1-3, with no clear D. The CDR3 loop spans 13 amino acids. Trimming removed 2 bases at V and 4 bases at J, with 6 bases between. The germline CDR1 and CDR2 sequences are KGHSH and LQKENI. Here the CDR3 reads CASSPGGGNTIYF. CDR3 in DNA: TGTGCCAGCTCACCAGGCGGGGGAAACACCATATATTTT. Looking up the rest from reference TRBV18 and TRBJ1-3 gives the full variable domain: NAGVMQNPRHLVRRRGQEARLRCSPMKGHSHVYWYRQLPEEGLKFMVYLQKENIIDESGMPKERFSAEFPKEGPSILRIQQVVRGDSAAYFCASSPGGGNTIYFGEGSWLTVV.

This chain uses TRBV5-6 with TRBJ2-5; the D gene is possibly TRBD2 (5 bases). The germline gives CDR1 SGHDT, CDR2 YYEEEE. The CDR3 length is 16 residues. V was clipped by 2 bases and J by 3 bases, with 17 bases between them. This CDR3 reads CASSFPTLRAKETQYF. The CDR3, as DNA: TGTGCCAGCAGCTTCCCCACGCTGAGGGCCAAAGAGACCCAGTACTTC.

The V and J genes are TRBV29-1 and TRBJ2-1; 10 bases align to TRBD2. Per the germline V gene, CDR1 is SQVTM and CDR2 is ANQGSEA. After removal of 4 bases from V and 12 bases from J, the junction contained 9 bases not matched to a gene. The length of the CDR3 is 13 residues. The CDR3 spells CSVAKLAGPSQFF. The CDR3 DNA is TGCAGCGTTGCAAAACTAGCGGGACCGTCGCAGTTCTTC.

The chain carries TRBV27 and TRBJ1-5; TRBD1 aligns across 8 bases. This CDR3 has 14 residues. In germline, CDR1 is MNHEY, CDR2 SMNVEV (reference sequence). Unmatched junction bases numbered 4, after V lost 3 bases and J lost 6 bases. The CDR3, as DNA: TGTGCCAGCAGTTTGAACAGGGGGGGTCAGCCCCAGCATTTT. This gives the protein CASSLNRGGQPQHF.

The chain couples TRBV28 to TRBJ2-3; 8 nucleotides align to TRBD1. The CDR3 contains 11 residues. The germline V gene has CDR1 MDHEN and CDR2 SYDVKM. After removal of 3 bases from V and 15 bases from J, the junction contained 5 bases not matched to a gene. CDR3 sequence (DNA): TGTGCCAGCAGTTTGGACAGGGTTGGATATTTT. Its protein product is CASSLDRVGYF.

The chain joins TRBV2 to TRBJ1-4; D uncertain. The length of the CDR3 is 15 residues. V was cut by 2 bases and J by 0 bases, with 7 bases left in between. The germline V gene encodes CDR1 SNHLY and CDR2 FYNNEI. The CDR3 loop is CASSERTSTNEKLFF. The CDR3 nucleotides read TGTGCCAGCAGTGAAAGAACTTCAACTAATGAAAAACTGTTTTTT.

The J gene is TRBJ2-5, the V gene TRBV6-2 or TRBV6-3; TRBD1 aligns across 7 bases. The germline gives CDR1 MNHEY, CDR2 SVGEGT. The trim removed 0 bases at V and 6 bases at J, leaving 10 bases unmatched. The CDR3 spans 16 residues. The CDR3 spells CASSYSKSTGFQTQYF. Here the CDR3 DNA reads TGTGCCAGCAGTTACTCTAAGTCGACAGGGTTCCAGACCCAGTACTTC.

V gene TRBV19 combines with J gene TRBJ2-3; the match to TRBD2 covers 9 bases. Per the germline V gene, CDR1 is LNHDA and CDR2 is SQIVND (reference sequence). V dropped 1 base and J dropped 1; count of bases not matched to a gene: 15. There are 20 residues in the CDR3. For the CDR3, the DNA is TGTGCCAGTAGTATAGGCCCCAAGCGGGAGGACTGGTACGGCACAGATACGCAGTATTTT. Amino acids: CASSIGPKREDWYGTDTQYF.

This clone was detected only a few times. The V gene is TRBV2, the J gene TRBJ2-7; D might be TRBD2 (6 bases). Germline-derived CDR1 and CDR2 are SNHLY and FYNNEI. Trimming removed 6 bases at V and 10 bases at J, with 13 bases between. The CDR3 is made up of 11 amino acids. This CDR3 is CASSLTSLQYF. The DNA of the CDR3 is TGTGCCAGCAGCCTTACTAGCCTCCAGTACTTC.

The gene calls are TRBV7-3 and TRBJ1-2; D is ambiguous. This CDR3 comprises 16 residues. Germline CDR1 is SGHTA and CDR2 is FQGTGA. V was pared by 5 bases and J by 4 bases, with 20 bases between. The chain's CDR3 is CASSPEGGRSIYGYTF. Written as DNA, the CDR3 is TGTGCCAGCAGCCCCGAAGGAGGACGGTCCATCTATGGCTACACCTTC.

The J gene is TRBJ1-3, the V gene TRBV27; no firm D call. Trimming removed 2 bases at V and 2 bases at J, with 10 bases between. The CDR3 length is 15 residues. Per germline, CDR1 MNHEY and CDR2 SMNVEV (reference sequence). Here the CDR3 reads CASSLGLSTGNTIYF. DNA for the CDR3: TGTGCCAGCAGTTTAGGGCTTTCAACTGGAAACACCATATATTTT.

The chain links TRBV28 to TRBJ2-7; D uncertain. Germline-derived CDR1 and CDR2 are MDHEN and SYDVKM. With 4 bases removed from V and 2 bases from J, the gap between germline ends came to 6 bases. The CDR3 has 12 amino acids. The CDR3 DNA follows: TGTGCCAGCAGTTCCACAACCTACGAGCAGTACTTC. Protein sequence: CASSSTTYEQYF.

V gene TRBV6-5 combines with J gene TRBJ1-1; D is uncertain. Between the trimmed V and J ends, which lost 9 bases and 1 base, there was a span of 15 bases. Germline V lookup: CDR1 MNHEY, CDR2 SVGAGI. The CDR3 contains 14 residues. The CDR3 sequence: CASFREDGNTEAFF. CDR3 DNA sequence: TGTGCCAGTTTTAGGGAGGACGGGAACACTGAAGCTTTCTTT.

In this sample, this clone turned up a few times. At the DNA level, this CDR3 is encoded by other sequences in the same sample as well. This chain links TRBV10-2 with TRBJ1-5, with a tentative D call TRBD1 (5 bases). Germline V gives CDR1 WSHSY, CDR2 SAAADI. The CDR3 is 13 residues long. V was pared by 3 bases and J by 2 bases, with 5 bases between. CDR3 nucleotides: TGCGCCAGCAGTGAACAGGGCAATCAGCCCCAGCATTTT. This encodes CASSEQGNQPQHF.

Here the CDR3 reads CASSLSLTGRLVEEQYF. The CDR3, as DNA: TGTGCCAGCAGCCTTTCCTTAACAGGTCGACTAGTGGAGGAGCAGTACTTC. The chain carries TRBV11-2 and TRBJ2-7, with D maybe TRBD2 (6 bases). Germline CDR1 and CDR2: SGHAT and FQNNGV. CDR3 size: 17 residues. Trimming took off 5 bases at V and 7 bases at J, with 27 bases between the two ends.

The chain carries TRBV2 and TRBJ1-3; D unresolved. This CDR3 contains 13 residues. The germline V gene encodes CDR1 SNHLY and CDR2 FYNNEI. The V and J ends lost 8 bases and 0 bases respectively, with 8 bases between them. The CDR3 sequence is CASPFVSGNTIYF. The CDR3 bases are TGTGCCAGCCCTTTTGTCTCTGGAAACACCATATATTTT.

This clone has a handful of counts. This chain uses TRBV5-1 with TRBJ2-1; 10 bases align to TRBD2. The V gene's germline CDR1 is SGHRS and CDR2 YFSETQ. The V segment lost 3 bases and the J segment 5 bases; nucleotides outside the gene matches: 8. The CDR3 spans 16 residues. This CDR3 is CASSYAWTSGDNEQFF. CDR3 DNA: TGCGCCAGCAGCTACGCATGGACTAGCGGCGACAATGAGCAGTTCTTC.